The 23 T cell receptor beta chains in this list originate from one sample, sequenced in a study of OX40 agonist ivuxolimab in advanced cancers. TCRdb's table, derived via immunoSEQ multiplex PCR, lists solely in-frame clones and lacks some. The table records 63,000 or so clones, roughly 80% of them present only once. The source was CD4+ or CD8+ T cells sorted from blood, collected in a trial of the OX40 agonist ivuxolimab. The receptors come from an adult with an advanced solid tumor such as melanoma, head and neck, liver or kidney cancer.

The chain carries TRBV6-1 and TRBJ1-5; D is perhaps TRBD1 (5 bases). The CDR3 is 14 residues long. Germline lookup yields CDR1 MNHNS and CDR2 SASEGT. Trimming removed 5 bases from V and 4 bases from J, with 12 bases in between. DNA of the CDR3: TGTGCCAGCAGTTTACCCAGGGAGAATCAGCCCCAGCATTTT. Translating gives CASSLPRENQPQHF.

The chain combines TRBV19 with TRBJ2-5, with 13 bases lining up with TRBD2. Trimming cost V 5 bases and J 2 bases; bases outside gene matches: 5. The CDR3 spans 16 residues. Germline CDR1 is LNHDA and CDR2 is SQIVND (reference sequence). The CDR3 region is CASSATSGGPQETQYF. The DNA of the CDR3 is TGTGCCAGTAGTGCGACTAGCGGGGGGCCACAAGAGACCCAGTACTTC.

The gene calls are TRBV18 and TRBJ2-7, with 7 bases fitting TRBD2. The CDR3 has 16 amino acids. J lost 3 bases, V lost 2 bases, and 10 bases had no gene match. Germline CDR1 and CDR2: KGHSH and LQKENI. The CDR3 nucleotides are TGTGCCAGCTCACCATCCGGGACTAAGGGGTACTACGAGCAGTACTTC. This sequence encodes CASSPSGTKGYYEQYF.

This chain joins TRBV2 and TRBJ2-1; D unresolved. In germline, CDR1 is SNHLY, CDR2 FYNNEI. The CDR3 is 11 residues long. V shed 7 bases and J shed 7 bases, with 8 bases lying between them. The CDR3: CASNPRNEQFF. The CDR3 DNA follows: TGTGCCAGCAACCCAAGGAATGAGCAGTTCTTC. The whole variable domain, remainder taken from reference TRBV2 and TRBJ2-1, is EPEVTQTPSHQVTQMGQEVILRCVPISNHLYFYWYRQILGQKVEFLVSFYNNEISEKSEIFDDQFSVERPDGSNFTLKIRSTKLEDSAMYFCASNPRNEQFFGPGTRLTVL.

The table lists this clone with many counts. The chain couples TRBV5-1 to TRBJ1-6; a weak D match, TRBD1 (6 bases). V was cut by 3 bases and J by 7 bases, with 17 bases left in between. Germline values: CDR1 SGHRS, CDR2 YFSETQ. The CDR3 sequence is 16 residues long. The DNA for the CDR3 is TGCGCCAGCAGCTATGCGGGGGGCGCGGGAAATTCACCCCTCCACTTT. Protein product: CASSYAGGAGNSPLHF.

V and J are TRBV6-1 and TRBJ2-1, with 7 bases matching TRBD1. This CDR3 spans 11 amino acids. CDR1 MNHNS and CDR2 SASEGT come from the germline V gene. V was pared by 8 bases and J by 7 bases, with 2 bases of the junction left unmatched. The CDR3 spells CASGQVNEQFF. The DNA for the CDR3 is TGTGCCAGCGGACAGGTGAATGAGCAGTTCTTC.

CDR3 in DNA: TGTGCCAGCAGCTTAGTGCGGACGGGGAATTCACCCCTCCACTTT. It codes for CASSLVRTGNSPLHF. V usage is TRBV11-2 and J usage is TRBJ1-6; D gene ambiguous. Between the trimmed V and J ends, which lost 1 base and 7 bases, there was a span of 11 bases. The CDR3 sequence is 15 residues long. CDR1 and CDR2 (germline): SGHAT, FQNNGV.

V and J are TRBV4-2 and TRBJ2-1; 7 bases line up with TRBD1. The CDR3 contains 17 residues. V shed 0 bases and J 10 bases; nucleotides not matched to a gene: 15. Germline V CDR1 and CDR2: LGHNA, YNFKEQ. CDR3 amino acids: CASSQDGQGVNLREQFF. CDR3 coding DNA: TGTGCCAGCAGCCAAGATGGCCAGGGGGTTAACCTACGGGAGCAGTTCTTC.

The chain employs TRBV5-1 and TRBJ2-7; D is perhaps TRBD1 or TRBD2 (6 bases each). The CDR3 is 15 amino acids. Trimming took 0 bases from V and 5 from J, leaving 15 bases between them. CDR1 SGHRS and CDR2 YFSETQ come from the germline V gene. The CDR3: CASSLVGGFPDEQYF. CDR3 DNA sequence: TGCGCCAGCAGCTTGGTGGGGGGCTTTCCGGACGAGCAGTACTTC.

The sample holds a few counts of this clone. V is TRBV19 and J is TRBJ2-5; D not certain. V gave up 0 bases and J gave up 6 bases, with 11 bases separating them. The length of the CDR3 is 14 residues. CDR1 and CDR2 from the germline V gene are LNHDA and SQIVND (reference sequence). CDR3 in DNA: TGTGCCAGTAGTATAGAGGTCAAGGTGAAGACCCAGTACTTC. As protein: CASSIEVKVKTQYF.

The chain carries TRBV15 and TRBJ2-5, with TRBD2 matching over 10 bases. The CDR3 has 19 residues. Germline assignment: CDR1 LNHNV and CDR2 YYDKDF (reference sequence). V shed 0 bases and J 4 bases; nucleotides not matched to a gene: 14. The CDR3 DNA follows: TGTGCCACCAGCAGAGATGTCCCGGGTAGCGGGGGGTCGGGAGAGACCCAGTACTTC. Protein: CATSRDVPGSGGSGETQYF.

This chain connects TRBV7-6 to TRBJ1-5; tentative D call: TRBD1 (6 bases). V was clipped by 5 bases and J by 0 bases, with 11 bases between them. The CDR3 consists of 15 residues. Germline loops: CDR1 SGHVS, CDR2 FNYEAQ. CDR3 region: CASSQYRDSNQPQHF. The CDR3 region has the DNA TGTGCCAGCAGCCAGTACAGGGATAGCAATCAGCCCCAGCATTTT.

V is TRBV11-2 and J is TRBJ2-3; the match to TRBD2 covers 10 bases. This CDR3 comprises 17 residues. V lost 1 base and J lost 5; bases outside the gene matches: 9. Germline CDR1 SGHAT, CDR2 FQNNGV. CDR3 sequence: CASSLGALAGIRDTQYF. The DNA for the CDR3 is TGTGCCAGCAGCTTAGGGGCACTAGCGGGGATTCGAGATACGCAGTATTTT.

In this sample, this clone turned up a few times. CDR3 nucleotide sequence: TGTGCCAGTGATCGGGCCCCCTATGGCTACACCTTC. Its translation is CASDRAPYGYTF. The V gene is TRBV19, the J gene TRBJ1-2, with D uncertain. The CDR3 loop spans 12 amino acids. CDR1 and CDR2 (germline): LNHDA, SQIVND (reference sequence). Trimming left V 8 bases short and J 4 bases short, with 11 bases between.

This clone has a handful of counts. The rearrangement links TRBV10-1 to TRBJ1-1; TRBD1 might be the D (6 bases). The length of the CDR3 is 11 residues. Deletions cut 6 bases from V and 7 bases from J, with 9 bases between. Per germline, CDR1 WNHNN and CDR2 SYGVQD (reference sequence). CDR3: CASRMDSEAFF. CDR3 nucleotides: TGCGCCAGCAGAATGGACAGTGAAGCTTTCTTT.

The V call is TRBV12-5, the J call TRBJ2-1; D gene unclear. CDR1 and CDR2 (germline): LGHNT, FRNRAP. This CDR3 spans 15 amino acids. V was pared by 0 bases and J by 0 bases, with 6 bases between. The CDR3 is CASGLVRSSYNEQFF. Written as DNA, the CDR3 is TGTGCTAGTGGTTTGGTGAGGAGCTCCTACAATGAGCAGTTCTTC.

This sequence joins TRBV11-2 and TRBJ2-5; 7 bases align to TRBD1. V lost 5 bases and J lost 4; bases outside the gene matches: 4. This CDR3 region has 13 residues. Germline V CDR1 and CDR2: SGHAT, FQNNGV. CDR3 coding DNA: TGTGCCAGCAGCCAGCGACAGGGAGAGACCCAGTACTTC. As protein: CASSQRQGETQYF.

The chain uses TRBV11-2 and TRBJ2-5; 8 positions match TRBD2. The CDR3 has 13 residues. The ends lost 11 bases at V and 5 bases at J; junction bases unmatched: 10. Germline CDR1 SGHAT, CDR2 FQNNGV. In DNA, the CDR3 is TGTGCCGCGGGCACGGGCGGGGGGGAGACCCAGTACTTC. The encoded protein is CAAGTGGGETQYF.

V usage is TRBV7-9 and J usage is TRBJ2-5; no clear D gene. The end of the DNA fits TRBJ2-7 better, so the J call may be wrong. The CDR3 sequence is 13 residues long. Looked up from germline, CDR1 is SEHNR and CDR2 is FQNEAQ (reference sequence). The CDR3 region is CANLFPPPYEQYF. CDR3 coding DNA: TGTGCCAACCTTTTCCCCCCCCCTTACGAGCAGTACTTC.

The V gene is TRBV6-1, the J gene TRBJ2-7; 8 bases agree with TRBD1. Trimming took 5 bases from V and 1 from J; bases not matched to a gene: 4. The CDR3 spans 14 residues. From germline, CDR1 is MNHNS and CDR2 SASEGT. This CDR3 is CASSTRTGSYEQYF. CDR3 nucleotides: TGTGCCAGCAGTACCCGGACAGGGTCCTACGAGCAGTACTTC.

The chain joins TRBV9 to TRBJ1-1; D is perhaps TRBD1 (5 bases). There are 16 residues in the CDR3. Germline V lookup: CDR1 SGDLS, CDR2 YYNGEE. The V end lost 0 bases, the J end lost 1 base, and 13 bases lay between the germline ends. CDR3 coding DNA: TGTGCCAGCAGCGTAGTTGGGGCAGGGCCGAACACTGAAGCTTTCTTT. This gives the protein CASSVVGAGPNTEAFF.

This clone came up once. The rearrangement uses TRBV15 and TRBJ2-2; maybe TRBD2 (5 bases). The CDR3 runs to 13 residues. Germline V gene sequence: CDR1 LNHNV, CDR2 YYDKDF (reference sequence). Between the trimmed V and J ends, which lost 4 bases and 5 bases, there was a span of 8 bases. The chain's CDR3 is CATSKGGTGELFF. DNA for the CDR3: TGTGCCACCAGCAAAGGAGGAACCGGGGAGCTGTTTTTT. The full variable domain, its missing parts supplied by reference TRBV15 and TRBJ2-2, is DAMVIQNPRYQVTQFGKPVTLSCSQTLNHNVMYWYQQKSSQAPKLLFHYYDKDFNNEADTPDNFQSRRPNTSFCFLDIRSPGLGDTAMYLCATSKGGTGELFFGEGSRLTVL.

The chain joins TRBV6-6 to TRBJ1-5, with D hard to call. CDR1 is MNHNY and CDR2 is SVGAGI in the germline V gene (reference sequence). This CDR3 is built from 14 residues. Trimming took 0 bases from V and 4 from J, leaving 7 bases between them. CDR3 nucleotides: TGTGCCAGCAGTTACTCGATAGGAAATCAGCCCCAGCATTTT. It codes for CASSYSIGNQPQHF.